The 25 T cell receptor beta chains presented below share a single source sample, sequenced in a study of blood T cell repertoires in COVID-19. Assay: immunoSEQ multiplex PCR; the TCRdb copy retains only in-frame clones and omits some. The sample lists roughly 300,000 clones; about 87% were seen once. Material for sequencing was peripheral blood. These TCRs come from a woman aged 45-65 years who had recovered from COVID-19.

The V call is TRBV14, the J call TRBJ2-7; D perhaps matches TRBD2 (6 bases). The CDR3 totals 18 residues. Germline V CDR1 and CDR2: SGHDN, FVKESK. V was trimmed by 0 bases and J by 6 bases, leaving 24 bases between them. CDR3 region: CASSQEPIGGLGLGEQYF. The CDR3, as DNA: TGTGCCAGCAGCCAAGAACCAATCGGGGGTCTAGGCTTAGGCGAGCAGTACTTC. Complete variable domain (other parts from reference TRBV14 and TRBJ2-7): EAGVTQFPSHSVIEKGQTVTLRCDPISGHDNLYWYRRVMGKEIKFLLHFVKESKQDESGMPNNRFLAERTGGTYSTLKVQPAELEDSGVYFCASSQEPIGGLGLGEQYFGPGTRLTVT.

The chain has TRBV7-8 and TRBJ2-2, with D possibly TRBD1 on 5 matching bases. The V and J ends lost 4 bases and 6 bases respectively, with 9 bases between them. This CDR3 comprises 13 residues. Germline-derived CDR1 and CDR2 are SGHVS and FQNEAQ. The CDR3 DNA is TGTGCCAGCAGCTGGACAATAGCCGGGGAGCTGTTTTTT. Its protein is CASSWTIAGELFF.

CDR3 sequence (DNA): TGCAGTGCTAGCCTTACAGATACGCAGTATTTT. Its protein product is CSASLTDTQYF. V usage is TRBV20-1 and J usage is TRBJ2-3; D uncertain. The CDR3 runs 11 residues. V was trimmed by 3 bases and J by 3 bases, leaving 4 bases between them. Per the germline V gene, CDR1 is DFQATT and CDR2 is SNEGSKA (reference sequence).

The chain combines TRBV5-4 with TRBJ2-1; TRBD1 matches at 8 bases. Germline V lookup: CDR1 SGHNT, CDR2 YYREEE (reference sequence). This CDR3 has 13 amino acids. J gave up 7 bases and V 5 bases, and 5 bases lay outside the gene matches. Here the CDR3 reads CASRRQGANEQFF. In nucleotides, the CDR3 is TGTGCCAGCAGGCGTCAGGGGGCAAATGAGCAGTTCTTC.

As to this clone: The identical CDR3 is also encoded by other nucleotide sequences in the sample. V is TRBV14 and J is TRBJ2-7; no firm D call. CDR3 size: 12 residues. Deletions cut 2 bases from V and 3 bases from J, with 5 bases between. Looked up from germline, CDR1 is SGHDN and CDR2 is FVKESK. This CDR3 reads CASSQSGYEQYF. DNA of the CDR3: TGTGCCAGCAGCCAATCGGGCTACGAGCAGTACTTC.

The gene calls are TRBV10-2 and TRBJ2-5; 10 bases agree with TRBD1. Germline lookup yields CDR1 WSHSY and CDR2 SAAADI. This CDR3 is 13 amino acids long. Losses at the gene ends were 8 bases for V and 4 bases for J; bases not matched to a gene: 4. The CDR3 bases are TGCGCCAGCGAGGACAGGGGGACAGAGACCCAGTACTTC. As protein: CASEDRGTETQYF.

The chain employs TRBV5-5 and TRBJ1-1; TRBD1 aligns across 7 bases. The V gene end was trimmed by 4 bases and the J gene end by 6 bases; junction bases not matched to a gene: 9. Germline V gene lookup returns CDR1 SGHKS and CDR2 YYEKEE (reference sequence). This CDR3 is built from 14 residues. In DNA form, the CDR3 reads TGTGCCAGCAGCAAAGGACAGGACAGACCTGAAGCTTTCTTT. It yields the protein CASSKGQDRPEAFF.

In its sample, this clone was seen once. The chain is built from TRBV5-4 and TRBJ1-2, with D unresolved. CDR1 is SGHNT, CDR2 YYREEE, per germline (reference sequence). Trimming removed 4 bases at V and 8 bases at J, with 9 bases between. CDR3 length equals 11 residues. The CDR3 spells CASSLDWGYTF. DNA of the CDR3: TGTGCCAGCAGCCTTGACTGGGGCTACACCTTC.

This clone was counted a single time. The V gene is TRBV18, the J gene TRBJ2-3; the match to TRBD2 covers 10 bases. CDR3 length equals 15 residues. Germline CDR1 reads KGHSH; CDR2 reads LQKENI. The ends lost 3 bases at V and 4 bases at J; junction bases unmatched: 4. The CDR3 DNA is TGTGCCAGCTCACCCCTAGCGGGAGCTTCAGATACGCAGTATTTT. It translates to CASSPLAGASDTQYF.

The chain joins TRBV11-2 to TRBJ2-1; TRBD2 aligns across 13 bases. V lost 6 bases and J lost 9; bases outside the gene matches: 11. Per the germline V gene, CDR1 is SGHAT and CDR2 is FQNNGV. CDR3 length: 16 residues. CDR3 in amino acids: CASRSPGLAGAGEQFF. Here the CDR3 DNA reads TGTGCCAGCAGGAGCCCCGGACTAGCGGGAGCAGGTGAGCAGTTCTTC.

V gene TRBV7-8 combines with J gene TRBJ1-6; D remains ambiguous. The CDR3 covers 16 residues. Trimming took 1 base from V and 6 from J, leaving 13 bases between them. Per germline, CDR1 SGHVS and CDR2 FQNEAQ. The DNA of the CDR3 is TGTGCCAGCAGCTTAGTTGGAACAGAGCTTAATTCACCCCTCCACTTT. Translated: CASSLVGTELNSPLHF.

This CDR3 reads CASSQPGGPSVEQYF. DNA of the CDR3: TGTGCCAGCAGTCAACCAGGGGGCCCCAGTGTTGAGCAGTACTTC. J is TRBJ2-7 and V is TRBV28; the match to TRBD1 covers 8 bases. After removal of 5 bases from V and 7 bases from J, the junction contained 13 bases not matched to a gene. The germline V gene encodes CDR1 MDHEN and CDR2 SYDVKM. The CDR3 length is 15 residues.

The J gene is TRBJ2-3, the V gene TRBV4-3; TRBD2 matches at 7 bases. V dropped 0 bases and J dropped 3; count of bases not matched to a gene: 3. Per germline, CDR1 LGHNA and CDR2 YSLEER. The CDR3 is 15 amino acids. In DNA form, the CDR3 reads TGCGCCAGCAGCCAAGATTGGCGGGAGACAGATACGCAGTATTTT. Translated: CASSQDWRETDTQYF.

CDR3 DNA: TGTGCCAGTAGTATCGGACGGGGCTCCTATAATTCACCCCTCCACTTT. It specifies CASSIGRGSYNSPLHF. The chain recombines TRBV19 with TRBJ1-6; D is unresolved. Germline CDR1 reads LNHDA; CDR2 reads SQIVND (reference sequence). V gave up 3 bases and J gave up 0 bases, with 9 bases separating them. The CDR3 runs to 16 residues. The variable domain in full, completed from reference TRBV19 and TRBJ1-6, reads DGGITQSPKYLFRKEGQNVTLSCEQNLNHDAMYWYRQDPGQGLRLIYYSQIVNDFQKGDIAEGYSVSREKKESFPLTVTSAQKNPTAFYLCASSIGRGSYNSPLHFGNGTRLTVT.

The table lists this clone with a count of one. The chain links TRBV10-2 to TRBJ1-1; D is perhaps TRBD1 (6 bases). Per the germline V gene, CDR1 is WSHSY and CDR2 is SAAADI. CDR3 length: 13 amino acids. V lost 3 bases and J lost 5, with 10 bases in between. In DNA form, the CDR3 reads TGCGCCAGCAGTGACAGGGGAAGAACTGAAGCTTTCTTT. Amino acids: CASSDRGRTEAFF.

The chain couples TRBV7-8 to TRBJ2-1; 10 bases fit TRBD2. CDR1 and CDR2 (germline): SGHVS, FQNEAQ. The CDR3 is made up of 15 amino acids. V shed 5 bases and J 10 bases; nucleotides not matched to a gene: 11. CDR3: CASSPSGRAVREQFF. CDR3 bases: TGTGCCAGCAGCCCAAGCGGGAGGGCCGTTAGGGAGCAGTTCTTC.

The chain carries TRBV4-1 and TRBJ2-3; 9 nucleotides match TRBD2. The germline gives CDR1 MGHRA, CDR2 YSYEKL. V was clipped by 0 bases and J by 4 bases; unmatched bases: 11. CDR3 length equals 18 residues. The CDR3 spells CASSQDQSSGNQADTQYF. CDR3 bases: TGCGCCAGCAGCCAAGACCAATCTAGCGGGAACCAGGCAGATACGCAGTATTTT.

V usage is TRBV7-2 and J usage is TRBJ2-7; D may be TRBD1 (5 bases). Trimming took 1 base from V and 2 from J, leaving 9 bases between them. The germline CDR1 and CDR2 sequences are SGHTA and FQGNSA. The CDR3 sequence is 14 residues long. CDR3 in DNA: TGTGCCAGCAGCTTAGAACCAGGGACCTACGAGCAGTACTTC. Translating it yields CASSLEPGTYEQYF.

The rearrangement uses TRBV2 and TRBJ1-5; 10 bases fit TRBD1. The length of the CDR3 is 15 residues. Germline loops: CDR1 SNHLY, CDR2 FYNNEI. Losses at the gene ends were 5 bases for V and 7 bases for J; bases not matched to a gene: 8. CDR3 region: CASSSRDRGSQPQHF. Written as DNA, the CDR3 is TGTGCCAGCAGTTCCCGGGACAGGGGTAGCCAGCCCCAGCATTTT.

The V call is TRBV23-1, the J call TRBJ2-7, with D tentatively TRBD1 (6 bases). TRBV23-1 carries the ORF label, with uncertain function. This CDR3 is 15 amino acids long. The V and J ends lost 2 bases and 4 bases respectively, with 15 bases between them. In nucleotides, the CDR3 is TGCGCCAGCAGTCAAAATAGAGAACAGGGATACGAGCAGTACTTC. This codes for CASSQNREQGYEQYF.

The genes are TRBV19 and TRBJ2-2; TRBD1 matches at 7 bases. This CDR3 has 15 amino acids. Germline loops: CDR1 LNHDA, CDR2 SQIVND (reference sequence). V lost 4 bases and J lost 4; bases outside the gene matches: 6. DNA of the CDR3: TGTGCCAGTAGTAACACAGGGGTGGGCACCGGGGAGCTGTTTTTT. Its translation: CASSNTGVGTGELFF.

The rearrangement uses TRBV6-5 and TRBJ1-4; D ambiguous. V was trimmed by 8 bases and J by 3 bases, leaving 16 bases between them. Per germline, CDR1 MNHEY and CDR2 SVGAGI. The CDR3 totals 15 residues. CDR3 in amino acids: CASSRNVQANEKLFF. CDR3 DNA sequence: TGTGCCAGCTCTAGAAACGTACAAGCTAATGAAAAACTGTTTTTT.

This clone was counted a single time. This chain uses TRBV28 with TRBJ2-5, with 9 bases that match TRBD2. The germline V gene has CDR1 MDHEN and CDR2 SYDVKM. The ends lost 5 bases at V and 1 base at J; junction bases unmatched: 14. CDR3 size: 18 residues. In DNA, the CDR3 is TGTGCCAGCAGTATCCTCCGGCTAGCGGGGAATTTCCAAGAGACCCAGTACTTC. This translates into CASSILRLAGNFQETQYF.

V and J are TRBV9 and TRBJ2-2; TRBD2 matches 9 bases. Trimming took 2 bases from V and 1 from J; bases not matched to a gene: 3. Germline CDR1 and CDR2: SGDLS and YYNGEE. The CDR3 totals 16 residues. The CDR3 sequence: CASSVGLAENTGELFF. Here the CDR3 DNA reads TGTGCCAGCAGCGTGGGACTAGCAGAGAACACCGGGGAGCTGTTTTTT. Looking up the rest from reference TRBV9 and TRBJ2-2 gives the full variable domain: DSGVTQTPKHLITATGQRVTLRCSPRSGDLSVYWYQQSLDQGLQFLIQYYNGEERAKGNILERFSAQQFPDLHSELNLSSLELGDSALYFCASSVGLAENTGELFFGEGSRLTVL.

V is TRBV5-1 and J is TRBJ2-7; maybe TRBD2 (5 bases). This CDR3 has 13 amino acids. CDR1 and CDR2 (germline): SGHRS, YFSETQ. Between the trimmed V and J ends, which lost 0 bases and 2 bases, there was a span of 6 bases. This CDR3 reads CASSLAGTYEQYF. Here the CDR3 DNA reads TGCGCCAGCAGCTTGGCCGGGACCTACGAGCAGTACTTC.